This T cell receptor beta chain is drawn from a study of CXCR3 chemokines and chemotherapy response in bladder cancer. TCRdb re-called the PCR reads with MiXCR, one entry per CDR3 protein. The table records more than 7,000 distinct CDR3 sequences, around 12% of them present only once. The CDR3 has 14 residues. V lost 1 base and J 1 base, leaving 8 bases between the germline ends. The source is a human donor with bladder cancer that responded to neoadjuvant chemotherapy. Sample acquisition took place from a patient whose treatment included neoadjuvant chemotherapy. The chain carries TRBV12-3 or TRBV12-4 and TRBJ2-7, with D maybe TRBD1 (5 bases). The CDR3 sequence is CASSLGRTSYEQYF. CDR3 in DNA: TGTGCCAGCAGTTTAGGCCGGACATCCTACGAGCAGTACTTC.